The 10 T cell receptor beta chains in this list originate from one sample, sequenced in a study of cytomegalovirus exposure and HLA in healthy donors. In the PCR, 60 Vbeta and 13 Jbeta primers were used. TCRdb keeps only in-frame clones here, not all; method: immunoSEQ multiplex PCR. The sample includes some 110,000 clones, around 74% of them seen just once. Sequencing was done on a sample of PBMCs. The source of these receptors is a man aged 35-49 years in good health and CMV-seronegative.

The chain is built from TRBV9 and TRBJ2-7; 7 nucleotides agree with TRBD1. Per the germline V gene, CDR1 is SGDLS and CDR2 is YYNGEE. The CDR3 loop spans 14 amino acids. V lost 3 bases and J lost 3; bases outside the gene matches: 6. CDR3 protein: CASSARDRDYEQYF. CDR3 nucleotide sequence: TGTGCCAGCAGCGCCCGGGACAGAGACTACGAGCAGTACTTC.

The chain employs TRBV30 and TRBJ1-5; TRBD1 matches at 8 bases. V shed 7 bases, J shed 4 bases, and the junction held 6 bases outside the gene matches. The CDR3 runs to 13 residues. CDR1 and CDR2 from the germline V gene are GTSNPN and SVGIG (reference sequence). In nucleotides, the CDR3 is TGTGCCTTTGACAGGGGTCTAAATCAGCCCCAGCATTTT. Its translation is CAFDRGLNQPQHF.

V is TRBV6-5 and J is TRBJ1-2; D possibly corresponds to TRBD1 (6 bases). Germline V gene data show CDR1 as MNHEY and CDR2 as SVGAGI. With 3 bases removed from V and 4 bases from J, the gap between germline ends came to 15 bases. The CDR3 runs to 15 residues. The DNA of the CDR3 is TGTGCCAGCAGTTATTTCCGTGGGGGCGGCTATGGCTACACCTTC. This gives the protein CASSYFRGGGYGYTF.

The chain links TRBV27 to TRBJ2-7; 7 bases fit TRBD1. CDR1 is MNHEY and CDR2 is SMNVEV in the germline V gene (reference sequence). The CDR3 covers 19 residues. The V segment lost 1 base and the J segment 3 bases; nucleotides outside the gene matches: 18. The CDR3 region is CASSLYPLDRARGVYEQYF. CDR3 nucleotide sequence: TGTGCCAGCAGTTTATACCCCCTCGACAGGGCTCGAGGTGTCTACGAGCAGTACTTC.

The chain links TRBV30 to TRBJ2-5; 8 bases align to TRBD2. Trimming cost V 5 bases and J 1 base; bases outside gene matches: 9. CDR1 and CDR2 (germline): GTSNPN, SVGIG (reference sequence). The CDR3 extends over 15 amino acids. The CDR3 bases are TGTGCCTGGGGCGGGGTAGCGGGGCTCCAAGAGACCCAGTACTTC. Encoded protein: CAWGGVAGLQETQYF. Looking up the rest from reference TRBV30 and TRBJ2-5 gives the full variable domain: SQTIHQWPATLVQPVGSPLSLECTVEGTSNPNLYWYRQAAGRGLQLLFYSVGIGQISSEVPQNLSASRPQDRQFILSSKKLLLSDSGFYLCAWGGVAGLQETQYFGPGTRLLVL.

DNA for the CDR3: TGTGCCAGCAGCTTTTTTCTTATTGGGGCTACCGGGGGCACTGAAGCTTTCTTT. Residues: CASSFFLIGATGGTEAFF. This chain joins TRBV11-2 and TRBJ1-1; D perhaps matches TRBD1 (5 bases). CDR1 and CDR2 from the germline V gene are SGHAT and FQNNGV. Trimming shortened V by 3 bases and J by 4 bases, and 24 bases separated the two germline ends. This CDR3 comprises 18 residues. Full variable domain (rest looked up from reference TRBV11-2 and TRBJ1-1): EAGVAQSPRYKIIEKRQSVAFWCNPISGHATLYWYQQILGQGPKLLIQFQNNGVVDDSQLPKDRFSAERLKGVDSTLKIQPAKLEDSAVYLCASSFFLIGATGGTEAFFGQGTRLTVV.

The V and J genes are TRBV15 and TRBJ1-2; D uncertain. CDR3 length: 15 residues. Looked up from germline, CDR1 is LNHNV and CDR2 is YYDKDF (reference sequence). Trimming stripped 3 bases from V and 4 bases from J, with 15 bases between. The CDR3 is CATSRDRGPSYGYTF. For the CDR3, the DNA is TGTGCCACCAGCAGGGATAGAGGGCCGAGCTATGGCTACACCTTC.

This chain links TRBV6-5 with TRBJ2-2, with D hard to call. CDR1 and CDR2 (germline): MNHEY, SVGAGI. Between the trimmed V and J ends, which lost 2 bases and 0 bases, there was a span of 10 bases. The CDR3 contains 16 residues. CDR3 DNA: TGTGCCAGCAGTTACCTGGCGCTAGCGAACACCGGGGAGCTGTTTTTT. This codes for CASSYLALANTGELFF.

CDR3: CSVGKGAVDEQYF. The CDR3 coding sequence is TGCAGCGTTGGAAAGGGGGCGGTCGACGAGCAGTACTTC. The genes are TRBV29-1 and TRBJ2-7; TRBD1 matches at 7 bases. The germline V gene encodes CDR1 SQVTM and CDR2 ANQGSEA. This CDR3 spans 13 amino acids. V lost 4 bases, J lost 5 bases, and 8 bases stayed unmatched.

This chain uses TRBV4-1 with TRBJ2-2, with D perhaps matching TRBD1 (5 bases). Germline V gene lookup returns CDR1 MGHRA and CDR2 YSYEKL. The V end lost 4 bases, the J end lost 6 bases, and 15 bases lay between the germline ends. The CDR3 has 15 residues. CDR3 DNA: TGCGCCAGCAGCCGAATGACAGTGAGTCCCGGGGAGCTGTTTTTT. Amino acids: CASSRMTVSPGELFF.